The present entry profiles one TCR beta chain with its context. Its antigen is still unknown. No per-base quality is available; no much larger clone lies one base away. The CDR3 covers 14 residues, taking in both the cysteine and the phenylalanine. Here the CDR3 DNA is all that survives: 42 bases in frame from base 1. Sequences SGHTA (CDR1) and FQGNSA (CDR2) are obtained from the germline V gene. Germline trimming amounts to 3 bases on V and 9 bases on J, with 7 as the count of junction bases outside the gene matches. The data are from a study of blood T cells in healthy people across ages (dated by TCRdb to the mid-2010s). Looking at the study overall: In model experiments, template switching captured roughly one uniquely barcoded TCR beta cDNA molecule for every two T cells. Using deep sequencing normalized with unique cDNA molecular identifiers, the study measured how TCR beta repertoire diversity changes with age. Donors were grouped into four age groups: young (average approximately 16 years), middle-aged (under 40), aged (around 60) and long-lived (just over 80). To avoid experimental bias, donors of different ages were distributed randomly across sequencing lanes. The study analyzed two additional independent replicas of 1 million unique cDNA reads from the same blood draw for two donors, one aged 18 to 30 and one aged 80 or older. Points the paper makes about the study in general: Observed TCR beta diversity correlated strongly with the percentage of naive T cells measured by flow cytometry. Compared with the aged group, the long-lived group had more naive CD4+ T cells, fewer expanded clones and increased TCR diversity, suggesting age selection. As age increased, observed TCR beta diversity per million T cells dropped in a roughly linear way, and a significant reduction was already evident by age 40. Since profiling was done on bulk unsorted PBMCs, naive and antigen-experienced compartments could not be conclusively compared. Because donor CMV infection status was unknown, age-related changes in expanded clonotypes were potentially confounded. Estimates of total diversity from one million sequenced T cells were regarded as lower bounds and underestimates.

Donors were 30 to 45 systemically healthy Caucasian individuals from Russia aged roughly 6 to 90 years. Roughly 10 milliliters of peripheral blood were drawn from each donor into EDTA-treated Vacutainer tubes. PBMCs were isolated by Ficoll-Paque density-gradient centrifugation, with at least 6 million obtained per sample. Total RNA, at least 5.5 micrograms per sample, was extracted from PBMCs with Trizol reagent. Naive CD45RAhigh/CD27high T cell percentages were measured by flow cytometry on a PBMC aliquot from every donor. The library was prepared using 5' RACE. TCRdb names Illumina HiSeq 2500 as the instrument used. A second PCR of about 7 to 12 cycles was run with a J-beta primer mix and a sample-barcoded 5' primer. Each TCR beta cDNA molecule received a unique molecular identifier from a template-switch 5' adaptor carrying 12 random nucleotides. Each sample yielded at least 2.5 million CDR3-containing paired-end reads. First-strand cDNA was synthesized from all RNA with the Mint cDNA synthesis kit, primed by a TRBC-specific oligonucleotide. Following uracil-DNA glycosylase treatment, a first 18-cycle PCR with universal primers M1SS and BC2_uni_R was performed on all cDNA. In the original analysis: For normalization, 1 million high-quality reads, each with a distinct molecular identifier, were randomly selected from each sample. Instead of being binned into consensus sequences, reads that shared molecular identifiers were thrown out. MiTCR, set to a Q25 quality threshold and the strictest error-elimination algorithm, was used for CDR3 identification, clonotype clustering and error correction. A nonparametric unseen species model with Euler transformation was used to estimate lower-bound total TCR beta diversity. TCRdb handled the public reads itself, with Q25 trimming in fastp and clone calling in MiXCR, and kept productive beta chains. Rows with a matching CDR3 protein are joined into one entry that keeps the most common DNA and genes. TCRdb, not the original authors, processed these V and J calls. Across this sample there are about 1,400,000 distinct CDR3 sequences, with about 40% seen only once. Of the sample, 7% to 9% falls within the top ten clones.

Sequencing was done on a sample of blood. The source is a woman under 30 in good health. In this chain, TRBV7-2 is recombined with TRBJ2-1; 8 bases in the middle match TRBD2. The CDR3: CASSFSGTIGEQFF. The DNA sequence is TGTGCCAGCAGCTTTAGCGGGACAATAGGTGAGCAGTTCTTC.